Below, 24 T cell receptor beta chains from the same sample are listed, as sequenced in a study of beta chain features in type 1 diabetes. The isolated RNA, all of it, was reverse transcribed, so expressed TCRB transcripts were what got sequenced. Sequenced by immunoSEQ multiplex PCR; TCRdb stores in-frame clones only, minus some. This sample yields 900,000 or so clones, of which 15% to 20% are seen a single time; roughly 0.025% belongs to the top ten. Specimen: naive CD4+ T cells from blood. These receptors originate from a woman in her late teens or twenties in good health.

The rearrangement links TRBV6-5 to TRBJ2-7, with 11 bases lining up with TRBD1. Per the germline V gene, CDR1 is MNHEY and CDR2 is SVGAGI. The CDR3 contains 15 residues. The V and J ends lost 6 bases and 0 bases, in that order; junction bases with no gene match: 4. Here the CDR3 reads CASRPGTGGSYEQYF. CDR3 sequence (DNA): TGTGCCAGCAGACCCGGGACAGGGGGCTCCTACGAGCAGTACTTC.

The chain has TRBV5-1 and TRBJ2-1; 12 bases line up with TRBD2. The CDR3 covers 16 residues. Germline V CDR1 and CDR2: SGHRS, YFSETQ. The V segment lost 4 bases and the J segment 6 bases; nucleotides outside the gene matches: 8. CDR3 residues: CASSPGVLAGGNEQFF. As DNA, the CDR3 is TGCGCCAGCAGCCCGGGGGTACTAGCGGGAGGCAATGAGCAGTTCTTC.

This clone has more than one count but fewer than ten. The chain joins TRBV7-8 to TRBJ2-5, with a possible D match to TRBD1 (6 bases). Per germline, CDR1 SGHVS and CDR2 FQNEAQ. The CDR3 extends over 15 amino acids. V lost 5 bases and J lost 4, with 17 bases in between. DNA for the CDR3: TGTGCCAGCAGCCCCGGGACATCGGCTAGAGAGACCCAGTACTTC. Its protein is CASSPGTSARETQYF.

This clone was counted only a few times. This chain connects TRBV2 to TRBJ2-3, with no clear D. The V end was cut by 6 bases, the J end by 7 bases, with 14 bases between. Germline V CDR1 and CDR2: SNHLY, FYNNEI. This CDR3 has 13 amino acids. CDR3 sequence: CASRTFRAHTQYF. CDR3 in DNA: TGTGCCAGCAGGACCTTTAGGGCGCATACGCAGTATTTT.

V usage is TRBV7-3 and J usage is TRBJ2-1; 14 nucleotides align to TRBD2. V lost 5 bases, J lost 7 bases, and 4 bases stayed unmatched. Germline V lookup: CDR1 SGHTA, CDR2 FQGTGA. This CDR3 comprises 15 residues. CDR3 protein: CASSQGLAGANEQFF. Here the CDR3 DNA reads TGTGCCAGCAGCCAGGGACTAGCGGGAGCAAATGAGCAGTTCTTC.

This clone was counted a few times. V gene TRBV23-1 combines with J gene TRBJ1-4, with a possible D match to TRBD1 (6 bases). TRBV23-1 is designated an ORF whose function remains uncertain. The CDR3 covers 16 residues. V shed 6 bases and J shed 0 bases, with 14 bases lying between them. The CDR3 sequence is CASSDRPDATNEKLFF. The DNA of the CDR3 is TGCGCCAGCAGCGACAGGCCGGACGCAACTAATGAAAAACTGTTTTTT.

This clone was recorded a few times. The chain has TRBV18 and TRBJ2-3; no reliable D call. The CDR3 is 16 residues long. Germline loops: CDR1 KGHSH, CDR2 LQKENI. V lost 4 bases to trimming and J lost 4 bases, with 18 bases between them. CDR3 nucleotide sequence: TGTGCCAGCTCACTCCGTACACCGTCGATGGCAGATACGCAGTATTTT. This sequence encodes CASSLRTPSMADTQYF.

A few counts support this clone. The genes are TRBV16 and TRBJ2-1; D is uncertain. CDR1 and CDR2 from the germline V gene are KGHSY and FQNENV. This CDR3 region has 11 residues. V lost 4 bases, J lost 5 bases, and 3 bases lay in between. This CDR3 is CASSPHNEQFF. The CDR3 DNA follows: TGTGCCAGCAGCCCACACAATGAGCAGTTCTTC.

V and J are TRBV2 and TRBJ1-1, with D possibly matching TRBD1 (5 bases). The CDR3 sequence is 13 residues long. V dropped 3 bases and J dropped 0 bases, with 5 bases sitting between them. Per the germline V gene, CDR1 is SNHLY and CDR2 is FYNNEI. The CDR3 spells CASSEGVNTEAFF. The CDR3 DNA reads TGTGCCAGCAGTGAGGGGGTGAACACTGAAGCTTTCTTT.

This chain links TRBV2 with TRBJ2-3; 8 nucleotides match TRBD1. J gave up 5 bases and V 9 bases, and 10 bases lay outside the gene matches. This CDR3 has 14 amino acids. In germline, CDR1 is SNHLY, CDR2 FYNNEI. Written as DNA, the CDR3 is TGTGCCAGTTCCGGACAGGGATGGTTAGATACGCAGTATTTT. Translated, it gives CASSGQGWLDTQYF. The whole variable domain, filled in from reference TRBV2 and TRBJ2-3, reads EPEVTQTPSHQVTQMGQEVILRCVPISNHLYFYWYRQILGQKVEFLVSFYNNEISEKSEIFDDQFSVERPDGSNFTLKIRSTKLEDSAMYFCASSGQGWLDTQYFGPGTRLTVL.

This clone was seen more than once but under ten times. J is TRBJ1-5 and V is TRBV6-5; no clear D gene. V lost 8 bases, J lost 7 bases, and 15 bases lay in between. Germline CDR1 MNHEY, CDR2 SVGAGI. The CDR3 is 13 residues long. In nucleotides, the CDR3 is TGTGCCAGCGCGGGGATCGGAAGCCAGCCCCAGCATTTT. Residues: CASAGIGSQPQHF.

The CDR3 region is CASSPTSGGGDTQYF. CDR3 bases: TGTGCCAGCAGCCCCACTAGCGGTGGCGGAGATACGCAGTATTTT. V usage is TRBV28 and J usage is TRBJ2-3, with 8 positions matching TRBD2. The CDR3 runs to 15 residues. After removal of 6 bases from V and 5 bases from J, the junction contained 10 bases not matched to a gene. Per germline, CDR1 MDHEN and CDR2 SYDVKM.

V usage is TRBV29-1 and J usage is TRBJ2-7, with D possibly TRBD2 on 6 matching bases. V was cut by 6 bases and J by 7 bases, with 13 bases left in between. Germline V gene data show CDR1 as SQVTM and CDR2 as ANQGSEA. CDR3 length: 11 amino acids. The CDR3 DNA reads as TGCAGCGTGGTGGTTGGAGGGGAGCAGTACTTC. Its translation: CSVVVGGEQYF.

The J gene is TRBJ1-1, the V gene TRBV4-2, with 7 bases aligning to TRBD1. The V and J ends lost 0 bases and 1 base, in that order; junction bases with no gene match: 2. From germline, CDR1 is LGHNA and CDR2 YNFKEQ. The CDR3 runs to 15 residues. The CDR3 DNA sequence: TGTGCCAGCAGCCAAGAAAACAGGGGGAACACTGAAGCTTTCTTT. Protein sequence: CASSQENRGNTEAFF.

CDR3 nucleotides: TGTGCCAGCAGCCAACAAAACCGGGACAGGGCAACAACTAATGAAAAACTGTTTTTT. Its protein product is CASSQQNRDRATTNEKLFF. The rearrangement uses TRBV4-2 and TRBJ1-4; 9 bases align to TRBD1. This CDR3 contains 19 residues. The V segment lost 2 bases and the J segment 0 bases; nucleotides outside the gene matches: 10. Germline values: CDR1 LGHNA, CDR2 YNFKEQ.

This chain connects TRBV2 to TRBJ2-5, with a tentative D call TRBD1 (6 bases). Trimming removed 4 bases at V and 5 bases at J, with 17 bases between. This CDR3 comprises 15 residues. Germline V gene sequence: CDR1 SNHLY, CDR2 FYNNEI. CDR3 DNA sequence: TGTGCCAGCAGTGGGCAGGGGCGTATACAGGAGACCCAGTACTTC. Amino acids: CASSGQGRIQETQYF.

The sample holds a few counts of this clone. The rearrangement uses TRBV5-1 and TRBJ2-7; D possibly corresponds to TRBD2 (6 bases). The CDR3 contains 14 residues. Germline V lookup: CDR1 SGHRS, CDR2 YFSETQ. The ends were cut back, 0 bases at V and 3 bases at J, with 10 bases in the middle. DNA of the CDR3: TGCGCCAGCAGCTTGGGGCTGGGGGGCTACGAGCAGTACTTC. Translated, it gives CASSLGLGGYEQYF.

As to this clone: A read error may account for a junction end that differs from germline. J is TRBJ2-5 and V is TRBV11-2; D unresolved. The germline V gene has CDR1 SGHAT and CDR2 FQNNGV. This CDR3 is built from 12 residues. The CDR3 sequence: CASSSTQVTQYF. CDR3 DNA: TGTGCCAGCAGCTCCACTCAAGTGACCCAGTACTTC.

The chain uses TRBV28 and TRBJ1-2; D is perhaps TRBD1 (6 bases). Trimming pared 6 bases from V and 2 bases from J, leaving 13 bases between. This CDR3 contains 14 residues. Per germline, CDR1 MDHEN and CDR2 SYDVKM. The CDR3 region is CASSKDSFNYGYTF. In DNA form, the CDR3 reads TGTGCCAGCAGCAAGGACAGTTTCAACTATGGCTACACCTTC.

The sample holds a few counts of this clone. The genes are TRBV9 and TRBJ2-7; possibly TRBD1 for D (6 bases). The CDR3 covers 15 residues. Germline V gives CDR1 SGDLS, CDR2 YYNGEE. V was pared by 4 bases and J by 1 base, with 15 bases between. This CDR3 reads CASSPNPGQSYEQYF. The DNA of the CDR3 is TGTGCCAGCAGCCCCAACCCCGGACAGTCCTACGAGCAGTACTTC.

The V and J genes are TRBV7-2 and TRBJ2-1, with 8 bases matching TRBD2. J lost 9 bases, V lost 1 base, and 14 bases had no gene match. CDR1 is SGHTA, CDR2 FQGNSA, per germline. The CDR3 has 17 amino acids. Written as DNA, the CDR3 is TGTGCCAGCAGCTTAGTTAATAGCGGGACACTAAGTGGTGAGCAGTTCTTC. Protein sequence: CASSLVNSGTLSGEQFF.

This chain connects TRBV11-2 to TRBJ2-7; 12 nucleotides line up with TRBD1. Per germline, CDR1 SGHAT and CDR2 FQNNGV. CDR3 length: 14 amino acids. V lost 6 bases, J lost 6 bases, and 6 bases stayed unmatched. The DNA for the CDR3 is TGTGCCAGCAGACCGGGACAGGGGGCGGGCGAGCAGTACTTC. Its protein is CASRPGQGAGEQYF.

This rearrangement joins TRBV7-9 to TRBJ2-1, with 8 bases that match TRBD2. Germline V lookup: CDR1 SEHNR, CDR2 FQNEAQ (reference sequence). V shed 3 bases, J shed 9 bases, and the junction held 13 bases outside the gene matches. This CDR3 is built from 16 residues. CDR3 sequence: CASSLTAGGRETEQFF. CDR3 nucleotide sequence: TGTGCCAGCAGCTTGACGGCGGGAGGCCGCGAGACTGAGCAGTTCTTC.

Only a few counts were recorded for this clone. The chain joins TRBV6-5 to TRBJ2-1, with TRBD2 matching over 7 bases. The trim removed 5 bases at V and 10 bases at J, leaving 5 bases unmatched. This CDR3 contains 12 residues. Germline V lookup: CDR1 MNHEY, CDR2 SVGAGI. The CDR3 loop is CASSPTRGEQFF. CDR3 sequence (DNA): TGTGCCAGCAGTCCCACGCGGGGGGAGCAGTTCTTC.